Detailed here is one T cell receptor (beta chain). There is no known antigen for this receptor. Per-base qualities were not stored, and no clone one base away is much larger. CDR1 SEHNR and CDR2 FQNEAQ are derived from the germline V gene (reference sequence). The V and J ends are trimmed by 1 base and 5 bases, leaving 6 bases between them. Spanning cysteine to phenylalanine, the CDR3 consists of 12 amino acids. Only the CDR3 DNA is retained, 36 bases long and in frame from the first base. These data are taken from a study of T cell changes during pregnancy in multiple sclerosis (dated by TCRdb to the late 2010s). About the study as a whole: The study looked at changes in the T cell repertoire across pregnancy in women with multiple sclerosis.

The library was generated by the immunoSEQ multiplex PCR assay. The table was pulled from immuneACCESS by TCRdb, which kept in-frame rearrangements only. Such tables lose some clones; where checked, under half of the loss comes from unresolved V genes, and the rest has no known cause. In this sample the table shows fewer than 65,000 clones, under 95% of which occur a single time. The ten most abundant clones make up 2.5% to 3.5% of the sample. This chain is built from TRBV7-9 and TRBJ2-7; the D gene is not confidently resolved. Here the sequenced sample was peripheral blood, taken in the first trimester of pregnancy. This receptor was taken from a female donor in good health, enrolled as a control in a pregnancy study. Read as DNA, the sequence is TGTGCCAGCAGCTTAGGGCTAGACGAGCAGTACTTC. The translation is CASSLGLDEQYF. Full variable domain (CDR3 extended with the reference TRBV7-9 and TRBJ2-7 proteins): DTGVSQNPRHKITKRGQNVTFRCDPISEHNRLYWYRQTLGQGPEFLTYFQNEAQLEKSRLLSDRFSAERPKGSFSTLEIQRTEQGDSAMYLCASSLGLDEQYFGPGTRLTVT.